The source of this T cell receptor (beta chain) is a study of cytomegalovirus exposure and HLA in healthy donors. For the study at large: Most donors, roughly 77% of around 400 genotyped, fell in the Caucasian-associated ancestry cluster.

Vbeta (60) and Jbeta (13) primers were used in the PCR. The data were produced by immunoSEQ multiplex PCR, yet TCRdb's version contains in-frame clones alone and is incomplete. The table shows 95,000 to 150,000 clones, with about three quarters occurring only once. V dropped 5 bases and J dropped 8 bases, with 12 bases sitting between them. Germline V gene sequence: CDR1 SNHLY, CDR2 FYNNEI. The CDR3 is 12 residues long. Comments on this clone: Its antigen is unknown.

Points from the study as a whole: Presence/absence analyses took donor sequencing depth as roughly uniform. Immune exposure information comprised only CMV serostatus.

The genes are TRBV2 and TRBJ1-2, with D unclear. Material: PBMCs. This sequence was found in a man aged 25-40 years in good health and CMV-seronegative. CDR3 coding DNA: TGTGCCAGCAGTATGGAGGGAGGAGGCTACACCTTC. The encoded protein is CASSMEGGGYTF.